This T cell receptor (beta chain) was sequenced in a study of regulatory T cells in long-lasting Graves disease. Study-wide results and caveats: Researchers reported studying only peripheral blood, not thyroid tissue.

Time point reported: newly diagnosed GD, antithyroid drugs for less than 3 months. Researchers made the TCR library from RNA that was extracted from PBMCs. Concerning this clonotype itself: The antigen remains undetermined.

Libraries of TCR beta came from iRepertoire HTBI primers plus Arm-PCR of CDR3 regions. TCRdb recomputed calls from the multiplex PCR reads with MiXCR, one row per CDR3 protein. The table includes around 250,000 distinct CDR3 sequences, 20% to 25% detected once. Sequencing used peripheral blood mononuclear cells (PBMCs), obtained at new diagnosis, from a patient treated with antithyroid drugs. The sequence was obtained from a female donor with Graves disease.

CDR3 nucleotides: TGCAGTGCTACCTGGATCAATAGCGGGAGGGAATACGAGCAGTACTTC. As protein: CSATWINSGREYEQYF. The chain recombines TRBV20-1 with TRBJ2-7; 11 bases fit TRBD2. The CDR3 totals 16 residues. V lost 4 bases, J lost 4 bases, and 12 bases stayed unmatched. CDR1 and CDR2 (germline): DFQATT, SNEGSKA (reference sequence).